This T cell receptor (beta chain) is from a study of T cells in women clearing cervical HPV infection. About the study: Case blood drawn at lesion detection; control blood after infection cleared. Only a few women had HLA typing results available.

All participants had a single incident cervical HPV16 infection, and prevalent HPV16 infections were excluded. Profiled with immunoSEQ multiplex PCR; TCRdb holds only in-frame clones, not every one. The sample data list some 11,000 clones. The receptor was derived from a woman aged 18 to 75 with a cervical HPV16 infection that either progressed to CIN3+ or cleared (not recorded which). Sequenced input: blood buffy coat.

The covered CDR3 bases are TGCAGTGCTCTGAACGACAGGGCCGCCTACGAG. Translating it yields CSALNDRAAYE. The whole CDR3 protein is CSALNDRAAYEQYF. The chain joins TRBV20-1 to TRBJ2-7; 7 bases are a match to TRBD1. With the read ending 3 residues before the CDR3 end, the germline J gene is used to fill in that end. The trim removed 5 bases at V and 2 bases at J, leaving 9 bases unmatched. The germline V gene encodes CDR1 DFQATT and CDR2 SNEGSKA (reference sequence). This CDR3 is built from 14 residues.